A single sample gave rise to the 11 T cell receptor beta chains below, sequenced in a study of T cells in Graves' hyperthyroidism and ophthalmopathy. RNA transcripts were the template for amplifying TCR beta CDR3 regions. The HTBI set primed first-round TCR CDR3 RT-PCR. TCRdb redid the calling of the multiplex PCR reads with MiXCR, one entry per CDR3 protein. The sample has under 400,000 distinct CDR3 sequences; approximately 25% are singletons. The sequenced material came from blood. These receptors originate from a man aged 50-60 years with Graves' hyperthyroidism.

The chain couples TRBV10-2 to TRBJ2-1; possibly TRBD1 for D (6 bases). The CDR3 consists of 13 residues. Between the trimmed V and J ends, which lost 8 bases and 5 bases, there was a span of 13 bases. Germline loops: CDR1 WSHSY, CDR2 SAAADI. CDR3 region: CASSWGHNNEQFF. In nucleotides, the CDR3 is TGCGCCAGCTCCTGGGGACATAACAATGAGCAGTTCTTC.

The V gene is TRBV27, the J gene TRBJ2-1; 14 bases match TRBD2. V lost 4 bases, J lost 9 bases, and 8 bases stayed unmatched. CDR3 size: 16 residues. Germline V gene data show CDR1 as MNHEY and CDR2 as SMNVEV (reference sequence). CDR3 residues: CASSSPGTSGRVEQFF. CDR3 bases: TGTGCCAGCAGTTCCCCCGGGACTAGCGGGAGAGTTGAGCAGTTCTTC.

The genes are TRBV7-6 and TRBJ2-5; D unresolved. This CDR3 region has 13 residues. Trimming pared 5 bases from V and 3 bases from J, leaving 10 bases between. Per germline, CDR1 SGHVS and CDR2 FNYEAQ. CDR3 DNA sequence: TGTGCCAGCAGCGCGGACGGAAAAGAGACCCAGTACTTC. It specifies CASSADGKETQYF.

The V call is TRBV20-1, the J call TRBJ2-5; D perhaps matches TRBD1 (5 bases). With 6 bases removed from V and 2 bases from J, the gap between germline ends came to 10 bases. CDR3 length: 12 amino acids. CDR1 DFQATT and CDR2 SNEGSKA come from the germline V gene (reference sequence). The DNA of the CDR3 is TGCAGTGCCGGACAACGGCAAGAGACCCAGTACTTC. Translated, it gives CSAGQRQETQYF.

The chain links TRBV24-1 to TRBJ2-2; a weak D match, TRBD2 (6 bases). V lost 4 bases and J lost 2, with 13 bases in between. CDR1 is KGHDR, CDR2 SFDVKD, per germline. The CDR3 runs to 16 residues. DNA for the CDR3: TGTGCCACCAGTGAAGGGTCGGGAGTAAACACCGGGGAGCTGTTTTTT. As protein: CATSEGSGVNTGELFF.

This clonotype was detected many times. The chain couples TRBV2 to TRBJ2-5, with D unclear. CDR1 and CDR2 (germline): SNHLY, FYNNEI. The CDR3 covers 14 residues. Trimming left V 2 bases short and J 0 bases short, with 7 bases between. CDR3 bases: TGTGCCAGCAGTGAACGCCGGTACCAAGAGACCCAGTACTTC. It is translated as CASSERRYQETQYF.

This clonotype was recorded a few times. The chain couples TRBV6-1 to TRBJ1-2, with 11 bases lining up with TRBD1. CDR3 length: 16 residues. The germline V gene encodes CDR1 MNHNS and CDR2 SASEGT. J gave up 3 bases and V 7 bases, and 10 bases lay outside the gene matches. The CDR3 nucleotides read TGTGCCAGCATCCGGACAGGGGGCGGTCGGGACTATGGCTACACCTTC. It yields the protein CASIRTGGGRDYGYTF.

The chain combines TRBV7-8 with TRBJ2-3; 10 bases are a match to TRBD2. Per the germline V gene, CDR1 is SGHVS and CDR2 is FQNEAQ. The CDR3 totals 15 residues. Unmatched junction bases numbered 6, after V lost 7 bases and J lost 2 bases. CDR3 nucleotide sequence: TGTGCCAGCACCAAAAGCGGGAGGGACACAGATACGCAGTATTTT. Residues: CASTKSGRDTDTQYF.

At least ten counts were recorded for this clonotype. This chain links TRBV2 with TRBJ1-1, with D unresolved. Trimming shortened V by 2 bases and J by 0 bases, and 7 bases separated the two germline ends. This CDR3 is 14 amino acids long. The V gene's germline CDR1 is SNHLY and CDR2 FYNNEI. CDR3 DNA sequence: TGTGCCAGCAGTGAATTTAGCATGAACACTGAAGCTTTCTTT. Its translation is CASSEFSMNTEAFF.

This clonotype has a count of ten or more. The chain links TRBV11-2 to TRBJ2-3, with a possible D match to TRBD1 (5 bases). Germline V gene lookup returns CDR1 SGHAT and CDR2 FQNNGV. The V and J ends lost 0 bases and 3 bases respectively, with 7 bases between them. The CDR3 loop spans 14 amino acids. CDR3 region: CASSLEDTTDTQYF. Here the CDR3 DNA reads TGTGCCAGCAGCTTAGAGGACACTACAGATACGCAGTATTTT.

The J gene is TRBJ2-5, the V gene TRBV3-1, with 7 bases matching TRBD1. CDR3 length: 15 residues. CDR1 is LGHDT, CDR2 YNNKEL, per germline (reference sequence). V shed 2 bases and J 5 bases; nucleotides not matched to a gene: 8. The CDR3 coding sequence is TGTGCCAGCAGCCAATATGTAGGGGGCTCGGAGACCCAGTACTTC. This codes for CASSQYVGGSETQYF.